This T cell receptor (beta chain) came from a study of T cells in Graves' hyperthyroidism and ophthalmopathy. Looking at the study overall: Initial diagnosis, before any treatment, was when peripheral blood was collected. Findings and caveats of the study: With a median lead of 6.5 months before onset, the model predicted ophthalmopathy.

What was amplified from RNA transcripts were TCR beta CDR3 regions. When the TCR CDR3 underwent first-round RT-PCR, the HTBI primer set was used. TCRdb re-derived calls from the multiplex PCR reads in MiXCR, one entry per CDR3 protein. Of approximately 480,000 distinct CDR3 sequences listed, around 20% are singletons. The CDR3 length is 12 residues. V was pared by 0 bases and J by 8 bases, with 8 bases between. CDR1 is KGHSH, CDR2 LQKENI, per germline. Reasons for excluding patients were uncontrolled infection, other autoimmune disease, pregnancy or lactation. This clonotype was recorded many times. Its antigen is undetermined.

J is TRBJ2-7 and V is TRBV18; D gene uncertain. The sample comprised blood. This receptor was taken from a young man with Graves' hyperthyroidism. CDR3 loop: CASSPPHSQQYF. In DNA form, the CDR3 reads TGTGCCAGCTCACCACCCCACAGTCAGCAGTACTTC.